This passage covers 19 T cell receptor beta chains from one sample sequenced in a study of cytomegalovirus exposure and HLA in healthy donors. The PCR had 60 Vbeta and 13 Jbeta primers. The table came from immunoSEQ multiplex PCR; TCRdb's copy has only in-frame clones and leaves some out. The table lists some 140,000 clones, around 63% of them singletons. The specimen sequenced was PBMCs. The origin of the receptors is a human donor in good health.

The rearrangement joins TRBV2 to TRBJ2-2; D not resolved. V was clipped by 5 bases and J by 0 bases, with 7 bases between them. The CDR3 is made up of 14 amino acids. Germline V gene sequence: CDR1 SNHLY, CDR2 FYNNEI. CDR3 loop: CASSSLSNTGELFF. In DNA form, the CDR3 reads TGTGCCAGCAGTTCCTTATCGAACACCGGGGAGCTGTTTTTT. Full variable domain (remainder filled in from reference TRBV2 and TRBJ2-2): EPEVTQTPSHQVTQMGQEVILRCVPISNHLYFYWYRQILGQKVEFLVSFYNNEISEKSEIFDDQFSVERPDGSNFTLKIRSTKLEDSAMYFCASSSLSNTGELFFGEGSRLTVL.

The rearrangement uses TRBV29-1 and TRBJ2-1; 8 nucleotides agree with TRBD2. CDR1 and CDR2 from the germline V gene are SQVTM and ANQGSEA. The trim removed 3 bases at V and 4 bases at J, leaving 11 bases unmatched. The CDR3 contains 16 residues. CDR3 sequence (DNA): TGCAGCGTTGATCTCCGGGGTAGCGGGAAATACAATGAGCAGTTCTTC. This codes for CSVDLRGSGKYNEQFF.

This clone was counted once. The V call is TRBV6-4, the J call TRBJ2-7; no definite D call. The CDR3 spans 14 residues. Trimming took 1 base from V and 1 from J, leaving 8 bases between them. Germline-derived CDR1 and CDR2 are MRHNA and SNTAGT. The CDR3 here is CASSDLDPSYEQYF. The CDR3 DNA sequence: TGTGCCAGCAGTGACTTAGATCCTTCCTACGAGCAGTACTTC.

This clone came up a few times. This chain joins TRBV7-2 and TRBJ2-7, with 9 bases aligning to TRBD2. V was clipped by 1 base and J by 2 bases; unmatched bases: 0. Germline CDR1 is SGHTA and CDR2 is FQGNSA. The CDR3 length is 14 residues. Written as DNA, the CDR3 is TGTGCCAGCAGCTTAGAGCGGGGGGCCTACGAGCAGTACTTC. It encodes CASSLERGAYEQYF.

The chain couples TRBV14 to TRBJ2-1; 7 bases map to TRBD1. This CDR3 is built from 15 residues. V lost 3 bases and J lost 3; bases outside the gene matches: 5. CDR1 is SGHDN, CDR2 FVKESK, per germline. The CDR3 nucleotides are TGTGCCAGCAGCCAGACAGGGTTTTTCTACAATGAGCAGTTCTTC. Its protein is CASSQTGFFYNEQFF.

The CDR3 sequence is CTSSQKTGTDTQYF. CDR3 coding DNA: TGCACCAGCAGCCAAAAGACTGGAACAGATACGCAGTATTTT. The rearrangement joins TRBV1 to TRBJ2-3; the table names TRBD2, a call not compared with the DNA. TRBV1 corresponds to a pseudogene. This CDR3 region has 14 residues.

V usage is TRBV4-1 and J usage is TRBJ2-3; 9 nucleotides agree with TRBD2. Germline CDR1 and CDR2: MGHRA and YSYEKL. The CDR3 has 16 residues. Losses at the gene ends were 3 bases for V and 2 bases for J; bases not matched to a gene: 6. The chain's CDR3 is CASSHFAGGTTDTQYF. The CDR3 bases are TGCGCCAGCAGCCACTTTGCGGGAGGGACCACAGATACGCAGTATTTT.

The CDR3 loop is CASREGTGEKLFF. The CDR3 nucleotides are TGCGCCAGCAGGGAGGGGACAGGCGAAAAACTGTTTTTT. This sequence joins TRBV5-1 and TRBJ1-4, with 8 bases aligning to TRBD1. The CDR3 is made up of 13 amino acids. Per the germline V gene, CDR1 is SGHRS and CDR2 is YFSETQ. V trimming: 5 bases; J trimming: 8 bases; junction bases outside the gene matches: 5.

This clone occurred a few times. The CDR3 loop is CASSTRNQPQHF. The CDR3 coding sequence is TGTGCCAGTAGTACCAGGAATCAGCCCCAGCATTTT. The rearrangement joins TRBV19 to TRBJ1-5; D not resolved. Deletions cut 4 bases from V and 4 bases from J, with 5 bases between. Germline CDR1 LNHDA, CDR2 SQIVND (reference sequence). The CDR3 totals 12 residues.

This chain links TRBV28 with TRBJ1-1, with D perhaps matching TRBD1 (5 bases). Trimming took 2 bases from V and 4 from J, leaving 20 bases between them. Germline V CDR1 and CDR2: MDHEN, SYDVKM. The CDR3 loop spans 17 amino acids. Here the CDR3 reads CASSLGLGAGSGTEAFF. The CDR3 region has the DNA TGTGCCAGCAGTTTAGGTTTAGGTGCAGGGTCCGGCACTGAAGCTTTCTTT.

V is TRBV20-1 and J is TRBJ1-2; the D gene is possibly TRBD1 (5 bases). The V end was cut by 6 bases, the J end by 8 bases, with 10 bases between. Germline CDR1 and CDR2: DFQATT and SNEGSKA (reference sequence). The CDR3 loop spans 10 amino acids. DNA of the CDR3: TGCAGTGCCCCAGGGCGCGGCTACACCTTC. It translates to CSAPGRGYTF.

This clone was recorded a few times. This chain links TRBV7-9 with TRBJ1-2, with D hard to call. The CDR3 is 15 residues long. Germline CDR1 reads SEHNR; CDR2 reads FQNEAQ (reference sequence). Trimming left V 1 base short and J 4 bases short, with 13 bases between. The CDR3 is CASSLDTPGGYGYTF. CDR3 bases: TGTGCCAGCAGCTTAGATACCCCAGGAGGCTATGGCTACACCTTC.

This clone turned up a few times. This chain connects TRBV9 to TRBJ2-3, with 10 bases that match TRBD2. J lost 1 base, V lost 3 bases, and 2 bases had no gene match. This CDR3 is 15 amino acids long. Germline-derived CDR1 and CDR2 are SGDLS and YYNGEE. The CDR3 nucleotides read TGTGCCAGCAGCGCCGGACTAGCGGGCACAGATACGCAGTATTTT. Its protein is CASSAGLAGTDTQYF.

This clone showed up just a few times. V and J are TRBV27 and TRBJ1-5; 9 nucleotides line up with TRBD1. From germline, CDR1 is MNHEY and CDR2 SMNVEV (reference sequence). CDR3 length: 15 residues. J gave up 1 base and V 6 bases, and 4 bases lay outside the gene matches. The CDR3 nucleotides are TGTGCCAGCAGCCAGACAGGGGGGAGCAATCAGCCCCAGCATTTT. Translating it yields CASSQTGGSNQPQHF.

This clone has more than one count but fewer than ten. The chain carries TRBV5-6 and TRBJ2-6; perhaps TRBD2 as D (5 bases). CDR1 and CDR2 (germline): SGHDT, YYEEEE. CDR3 size: 17 residues. V shed 1 base and J shed 4 bases, with 15 bases lying between them. The CDR3 DNA is TGTGCCAGCAGCTTGCTCTCGGTCACGGGAGGGGCCAACGTCCTGACTTTC. This encodes CASSLLSVTGGANVLTF.

CDR3 loop: CASSFRGTGNTIYF. The CDR3, as DNA: TGTGCCAGCAGTTTTCGGGGGACTGGAAACACCATATATTTT. The chain is built from TRBV2 and TRBJ1-3; a weak D match, TRBD1 (5 bases). V lost 5 bases to trimming and J lost 2 bases, with 10 bases between them. CDR1 and CDR2 (germline): SNHLY, FYNNEI. The CDR3 consists of 14 residues. Using reference TRBV2 and TRBJ1-3 for the parts outside the CDR3, the full variable domain is EPEVTQTPSHQVTQMGQEVILRCVPISNHLYFYWYRQILGQKVEFLVSFYNNEISEKSEIFDDQFSVERPDGSNFTLKIRSTKLEDSAMYFCASSFRGTGNTIYFGEGSWLTVV.

This clone was found once. At one boundary the junction diverges from the germline segment, which might be a read error. Other nucleotide sequences from this sample produce the same CDR3. The genes are TRBV28 and TRBJ1-5; D is possibly TRBD1 (6 bases). Germline V gives CDR1 MDHEN, CDR2 SYDVKM. This CDR3 is 14 amino acids long. CDR3: CASTPGQGPRPQHF. The CDR3 nucleotides are TGCGCCAGCACCCCGGGGCAGGGGCCTCGGCCCCAGCATTTT. Filled out from reference TRBV28 and TRBJ1-5, the complete variable domain reads DVKVTQSSRYLVKRTGEKVFLECVQDMDHENMFWYRQDPGLGLRLIYFSYDVKMKEKGDIPEGYSVSREKKERFSLILESASTNQTSMYLCASTPGQGPRPQHFGDGTRLSIL.

DNA for the CDR3: TGTGCCAGTAGTATCACCCGGAGTCTAGCGGGAGAGTATTTT. Translated: CASSITRSLAGEYF. This rearrangement joins TRBV19 to TRBJ2-3; 10 nucleotides align to TRBD2. There are 14 residues in the CDR3. Germline values: CDR1 LNHDA, CDR2 SQIVND (reference sequence). J gave up 13 bases and V 3 bases, and 10 bases lay outside the gene matches.

The CDR3 DNA reads TGCGCCAGCAGCCATGGGTGGCAGGGGGCGCAAGATACGCAGTATTTT. Its translation is CASSHGWQGAQDTQYF. The chain joins TRBV4-1 to TRBJ2-3, with 8 bases lining up with TRBD1. Germline-derived CDR1 and CDR2 are MGHRA and YSYEKL. The V and J ends lost 3 bases and 5 bases, in that order; junction bases with no gene match: 10. This CDR3 region has 16 residues.